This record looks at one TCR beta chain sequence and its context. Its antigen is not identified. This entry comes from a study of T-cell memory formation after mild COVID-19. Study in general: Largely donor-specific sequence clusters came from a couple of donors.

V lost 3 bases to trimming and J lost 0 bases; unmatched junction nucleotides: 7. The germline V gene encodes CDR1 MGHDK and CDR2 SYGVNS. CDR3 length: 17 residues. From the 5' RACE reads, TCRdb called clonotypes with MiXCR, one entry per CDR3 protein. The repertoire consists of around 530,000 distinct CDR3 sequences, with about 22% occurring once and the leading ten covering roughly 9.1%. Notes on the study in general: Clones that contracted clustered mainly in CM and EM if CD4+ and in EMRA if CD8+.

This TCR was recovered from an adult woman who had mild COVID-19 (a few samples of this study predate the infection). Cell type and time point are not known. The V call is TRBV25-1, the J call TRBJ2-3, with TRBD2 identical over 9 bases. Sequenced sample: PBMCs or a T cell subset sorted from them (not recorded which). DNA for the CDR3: TGTGCCAGCAGTGAGGACTGGACTAGCGAGAGCACAGATACGCAGTATTTT. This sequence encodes CASSEDWTSESTDTQYF.